This is a list of T cell receptor beta chains from one sample in a study of T cell changes during pregnancy in multiple sclerosis. This table comes from immunoSEQ multiplex PCR, and its TCRdb copy is limited to in-frame clones, with some not included. The sample comprises 40,000 to 55,000 clones, around 90% of which are singletons, and under 0.3% rests with the top ten. Sample: CD4+ T cells from peripheral blood mononuclear cells, taken in the second trimester of pregnancy. The receptors here all came from a female donor with multiple sclerosis, enrolled in a pregnancy study. CDR3s include the opening cysteine and the closing phenylalanine or tryptophan. The order of the fields is J gene, D gene, V gene, clone size, CDR3 DNA, CDR3 protein. The D gene is left open where the match is weak. Expanded clones get a size class; other rows say once, few or many, or leave the size out.

TRBJ2-2	NA	TRBV19	NA	TGTGCCAGTAGTACCGGGAACACCGGGGAGCTGTTTTTT	CASSTGNTGELFF
TRBJ2-3	NA	TRBV27	NA	TGTGCCAGCAGTTTGGGGGCTTGGGGAACAGATACGCAGTATTTT	CASSLGAWGTDTQYF
TRBJ2-5	NA	TRBV1	once	TGCACCAGCAGCCAGGGTGATAGGCAGGGGGCATTCGGGCGGGAGACCCAGTACTTC	CTSSQGDRQGAFGRETQYF
TRBJ2-1	TRBD2	TRBV6-4	NA	TGTGCCAGCAGCGTCAGCGGGGGAAATTACAATGAGCAGTTCTTC	CASSVSGGNYNEQFF
TRBJ2-7	TRBD2	TRBV7-9	NA	TGTGCCAGCAGCAGAGGGACTAGCGGGGGGTGGGACTTC	CASSRGTSGGWDF
TRBJ2-2	NA	TRBV29-1	NA	TGCAGCGTTGTCGACAGGATCCCAGCCGGGGAGCTGTTTTTT	CSVVDRIPAGELFF
TRBJ2-5	NA	TRBV7-6	NA	TGTGCCAGCAGCCTACGGACAGAAGAGACCCAGTACTTC	CASSLRTEETQYF
TRBJ2-3	NA	TRBV25-1	NA	TGTGCCAGCAGAGACGGGGGATACGCAGATACGCAGTATTTT	CASRDGGYADTQYF
TRBJ1-6	TRBD1	TRBV5-1	NA	TGCGCCAGCAGCTCGCTCCCGACAGGGGCGGATTCACCCCTCCACTTT	CASSSLPTGADSPLHF
TRBJ2-2	TRBD2	TRBV11-2	NA	TGTGCCAGCAGCTTCAAGGGACTAGCGGGGGGAATCGCCGGGGAGCTGTTTTTT	CASSFKGLAGGIAGELFF
TRBJ1-5	NA	TRBV19	NA	TGTGCCAGTAGTATAGAGCAGGGGCGCAGCAATCAGCCCCAGCATTTT	CASSIEQGRSNQPQHF
TRBJ1-1	NA	TRBV11-2	NA	TGTGCCAGCAGGGGATTGACAGTCAACAGAAACACTGAAGCTTTCTTT	CASRGLTVNRNTEAFF
TRBJ2-3	NA	TRBV6-1	NA	TGTGCCAGCAGTGAAAGGGGGGGAGACACAGATACGCAGTATTTT	CASSERGGDTDTQYF
TRBJ2-2	NA	TRBV6-6	NA	TGTGCCAGCAGTCAGGTCGGGGGCACCGGGGAGCTGTTTTTT	CASSQVGGTGELFF
TRBJ2-1	NA	TRBV15	NA	TGTGCCACCAGCAGGGCTAGCCGGGGTGAGCAGTTCTTC	CATSRASRGEQFF
TRBJ1-5	NA	TRBV2	few	TGTGCCAGCAGTACAGAAGACAATCAGCCCCAGCATTTT	CASSTEDNQPQHF
TRBJ2-5	NA	TRBV5-4	NA	TGTGCCAGCAGCCCGGACTTCCAAGAGACCCAGTACTTC	CASSPDFQETQYF